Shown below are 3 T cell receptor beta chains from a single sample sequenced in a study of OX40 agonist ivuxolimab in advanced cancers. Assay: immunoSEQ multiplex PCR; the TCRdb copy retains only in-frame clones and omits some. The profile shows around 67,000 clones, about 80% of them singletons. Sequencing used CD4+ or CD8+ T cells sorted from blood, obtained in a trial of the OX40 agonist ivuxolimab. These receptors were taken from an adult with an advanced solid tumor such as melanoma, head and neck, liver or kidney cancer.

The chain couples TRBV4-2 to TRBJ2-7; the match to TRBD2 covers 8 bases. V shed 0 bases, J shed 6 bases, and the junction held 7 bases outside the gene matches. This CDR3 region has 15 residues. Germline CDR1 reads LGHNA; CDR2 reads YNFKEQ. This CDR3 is CASSQDAGGALEQYF. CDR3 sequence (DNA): TGTGCCAGCAGCCAAGATGCCGGGGGGGCCCTCGAGCAGTACTTC.

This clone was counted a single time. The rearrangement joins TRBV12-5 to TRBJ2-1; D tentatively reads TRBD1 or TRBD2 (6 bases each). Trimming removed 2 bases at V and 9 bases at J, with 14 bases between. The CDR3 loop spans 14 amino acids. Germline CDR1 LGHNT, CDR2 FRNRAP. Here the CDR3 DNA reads TGTGCTAGTGGTTTGTCTGGGGGGCCGGGTGAGCAGTTCTTC. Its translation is CASGLSGGPGEQFF.

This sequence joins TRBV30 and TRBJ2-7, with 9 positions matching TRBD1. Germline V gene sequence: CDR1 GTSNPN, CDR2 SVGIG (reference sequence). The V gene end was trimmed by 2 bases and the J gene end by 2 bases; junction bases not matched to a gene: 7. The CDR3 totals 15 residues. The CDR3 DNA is TGTGCCTGGAGTAGGGGACAGGGCCCACCCTACGAGCAGTACTTC. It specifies CAWSRGQGPPYEQYF.